This T cell receptor beta chain emerged from a study of tumor-infiltrating lymphocytes in primary liver carcinoma. Making TCR beta cDNA involved approximately 0.5 ug total RNA and a constant-region primer. Slightly modified ARM-PCR served as the procedure for the TCR beta libraries. These libraries came from three rounds of nested multiplex PCR. Running nine to ten cycles apiece, the first two PCR rounds relied on TRBV1-TRBV30 forward primers together with a C-beta reverse primer. Using its own MiXCR run on the multiplex PCR reads, TCRdb lists one record per CDR3 protein. The table has about 300,000 distinct CDR3 sequences, about 62% seen once. Both blood RNA, taken from unsorted whole blood, and germline DNA were extracted. In advance of surgery, around 4 milliliters of peripheral blood were collected. General study findings and limits: Tumor region pairs outstripped tumor-adjacent and tumor-blood pairs in overlap.

A word on this clonotype: What it binds is not known. Germline and junction disagree at one end, which may indicate a read error.

The CDR3 is 17 residues long. Germline assignment: CDR1 LGHNA and CDR2 YNFKEQ. The chain joins TRBV4-2 to TRBJ2-2; D tentatively reads TRBD1 or TRBD2 (7 bases each). Source material: peripheral blood. This sequence was found in a man in his forties or fifties with primary liver carcinoma and hepatitis B virus infection. The CDR3 sequence: CASRQGGGSRRTGELFF. The CDR3 region has the DNA TGCGCCAGCAGACAAGGGGGCGGGAGCCGAAGGACCGGGGAGCTGTTTTTT.